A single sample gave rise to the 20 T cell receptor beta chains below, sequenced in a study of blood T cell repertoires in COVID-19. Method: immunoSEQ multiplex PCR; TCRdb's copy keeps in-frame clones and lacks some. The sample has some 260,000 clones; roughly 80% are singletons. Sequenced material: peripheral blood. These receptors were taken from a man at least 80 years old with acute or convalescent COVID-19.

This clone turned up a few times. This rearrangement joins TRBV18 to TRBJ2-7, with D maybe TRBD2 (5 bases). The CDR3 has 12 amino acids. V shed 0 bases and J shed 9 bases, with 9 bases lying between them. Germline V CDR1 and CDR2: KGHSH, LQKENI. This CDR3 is CASSPPNGGQYF. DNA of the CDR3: TGTGCCAGCTCACCACCGAATGGAGGGCAGTACTTC.

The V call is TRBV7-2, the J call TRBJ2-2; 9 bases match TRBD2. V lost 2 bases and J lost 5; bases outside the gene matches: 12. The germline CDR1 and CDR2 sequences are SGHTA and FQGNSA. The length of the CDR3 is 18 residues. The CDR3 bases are TGTGCCAGCAGCTTACCCGCGGGAGGGCCATCGCGGACCGGGGAGCTGTTTTTT. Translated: CASSLPAGGPSRTGELFF.

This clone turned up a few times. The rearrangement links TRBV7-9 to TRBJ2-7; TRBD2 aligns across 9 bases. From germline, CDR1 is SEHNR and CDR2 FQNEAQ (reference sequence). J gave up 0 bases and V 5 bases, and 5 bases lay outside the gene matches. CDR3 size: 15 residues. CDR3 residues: CASSPLAGRSYEQYF. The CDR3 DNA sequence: TGTGCCAGCAGCCCCCTAGCGGGGCGCTCCTACGAGCAGTACTTC.

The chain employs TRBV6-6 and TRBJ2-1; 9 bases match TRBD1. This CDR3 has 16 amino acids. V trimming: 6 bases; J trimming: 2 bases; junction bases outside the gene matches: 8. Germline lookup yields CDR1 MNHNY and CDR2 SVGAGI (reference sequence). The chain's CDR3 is CASSRSTGGTYNEQFF. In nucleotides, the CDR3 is TGTGCCAGCAGCCGATCGACAGGGGGTACCTACAATGAGCAGTTCTTC.

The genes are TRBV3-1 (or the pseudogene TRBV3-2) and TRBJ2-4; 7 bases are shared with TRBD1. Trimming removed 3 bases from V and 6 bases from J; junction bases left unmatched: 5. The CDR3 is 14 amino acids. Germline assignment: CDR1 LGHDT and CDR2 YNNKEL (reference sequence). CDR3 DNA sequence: TGTGCCAGCAGCCATCCCGGGACAGTAAACATTCAGTACTTC. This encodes CASSHPGTVNIQYF.

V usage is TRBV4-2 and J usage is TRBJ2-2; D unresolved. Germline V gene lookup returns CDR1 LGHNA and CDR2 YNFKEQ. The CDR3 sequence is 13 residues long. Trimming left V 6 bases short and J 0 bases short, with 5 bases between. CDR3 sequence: CASSLANTGELFF. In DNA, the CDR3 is TGTGCCAGCAGTCTAGCGAACACCGGGGAGCTGTTTTTT.

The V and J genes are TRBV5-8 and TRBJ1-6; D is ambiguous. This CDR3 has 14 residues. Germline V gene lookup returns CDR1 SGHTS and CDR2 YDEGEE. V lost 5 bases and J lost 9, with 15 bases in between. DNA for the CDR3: TGTGCCAGCAGACCGGGATCGGAGGGTTCACCCCTCCACTTT. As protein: CASRPGSEGSPLHF.

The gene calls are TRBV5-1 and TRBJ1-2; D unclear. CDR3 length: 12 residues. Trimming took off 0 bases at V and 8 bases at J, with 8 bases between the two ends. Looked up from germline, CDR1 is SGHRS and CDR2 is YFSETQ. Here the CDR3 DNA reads TGCGCCAGCAGCTTGGATAGTAGAGGCTACACCTTC. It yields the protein CASSLDSRGYTF.

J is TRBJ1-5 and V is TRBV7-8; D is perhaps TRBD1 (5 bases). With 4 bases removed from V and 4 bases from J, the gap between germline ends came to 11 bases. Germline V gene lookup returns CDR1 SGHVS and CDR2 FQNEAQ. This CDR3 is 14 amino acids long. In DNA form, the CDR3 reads TGTGCCAGCAGCTGGAGCAGGGATAATCAGCCCCAGCATTTT. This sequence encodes CASSWSRDNQPQHF.

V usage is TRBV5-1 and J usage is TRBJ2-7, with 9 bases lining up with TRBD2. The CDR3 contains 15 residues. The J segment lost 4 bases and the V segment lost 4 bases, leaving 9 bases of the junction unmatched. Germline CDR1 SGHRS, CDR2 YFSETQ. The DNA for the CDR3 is TGCGCCAGCAGCCCCTTAAGTAGCGGGAGTTACGAGCAGTACTTC. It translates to CASSPLSSGSYEQYF.

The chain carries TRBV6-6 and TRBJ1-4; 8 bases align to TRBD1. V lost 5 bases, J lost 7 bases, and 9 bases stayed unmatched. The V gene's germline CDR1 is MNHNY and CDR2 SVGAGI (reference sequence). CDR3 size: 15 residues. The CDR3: CASSNLYRGFEKLFF. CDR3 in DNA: TGTGCCAGCAGTAACCTATACAGGGGGTTTGAAAAACTGTTTTTT.

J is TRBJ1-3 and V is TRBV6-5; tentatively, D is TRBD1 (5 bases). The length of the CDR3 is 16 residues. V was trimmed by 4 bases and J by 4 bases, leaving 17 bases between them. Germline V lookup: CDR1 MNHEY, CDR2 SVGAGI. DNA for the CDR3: TGTGCCAGCAGTTCCCAAGGGGCGTTGGGGGGAAACACCATATATTTT. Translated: CASSSQGALGGNTIYF.

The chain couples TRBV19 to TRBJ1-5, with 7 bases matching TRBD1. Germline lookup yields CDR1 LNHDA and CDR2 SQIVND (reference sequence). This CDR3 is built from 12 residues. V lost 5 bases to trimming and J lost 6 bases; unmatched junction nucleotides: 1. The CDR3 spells CASSPGGQPQHF. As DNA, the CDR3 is TGTGCCAGTAGTCCAGGGGGTCAGCCCCAGCATTTT.

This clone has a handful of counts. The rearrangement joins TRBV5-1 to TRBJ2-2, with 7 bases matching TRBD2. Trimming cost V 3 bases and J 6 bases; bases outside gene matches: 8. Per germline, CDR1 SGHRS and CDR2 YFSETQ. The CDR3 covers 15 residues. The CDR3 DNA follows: TGCGCCAGCAGCTCTGTACGGCGGGAGCCCGGGGAGCTGTTTTTT. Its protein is CASSSVRREPGELFF.

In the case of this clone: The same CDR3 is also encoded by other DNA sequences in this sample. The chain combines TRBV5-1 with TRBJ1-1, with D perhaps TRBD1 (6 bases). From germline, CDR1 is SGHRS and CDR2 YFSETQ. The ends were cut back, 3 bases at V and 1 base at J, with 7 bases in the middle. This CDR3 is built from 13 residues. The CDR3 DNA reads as TGCGCCAGCAGCTCGGGACAGAACACTGAAGCTTTCTTT. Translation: CASSSGQNTEAFF.

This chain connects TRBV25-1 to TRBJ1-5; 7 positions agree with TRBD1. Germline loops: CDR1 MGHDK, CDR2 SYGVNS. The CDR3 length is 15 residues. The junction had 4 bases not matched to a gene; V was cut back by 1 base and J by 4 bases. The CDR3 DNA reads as TGTGCCAGCAGTGAATGGACAGGTGATAATCAGCCCCAGCATTTT. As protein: CASSEWTGDNQPQHF.

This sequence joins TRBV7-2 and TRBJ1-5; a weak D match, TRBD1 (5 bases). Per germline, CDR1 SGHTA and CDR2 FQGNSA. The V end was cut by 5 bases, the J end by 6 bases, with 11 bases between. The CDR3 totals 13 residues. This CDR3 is CASSATGVQPQHF. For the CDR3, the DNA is TGTGCCAGCAGCGCAACAGGCGTTCAGCCCCAGCATTTT.

The CDR3 loop reads CASSLWTGGGLTEAFF. Written as DNA, the CDR3 is TGTGCCAGCAGTTTATGGACAGGCGGGGGCCTTACTGAAGCTTTCTTT. The rearrangement links TRBV28 to TRBJ1-1; possibly TRBD1 for D (6 bases). Germline CDR1 and CDR2: MDHEN and SYDVKM. The V end was cut by 0 bases, the J end by 5 bases, with 16 bases between. CDR3 length equals 16 residues.

The DNA for the CDR3 is TGTGCCACCAGCAGAGATCCCACCGGGGAGCCCCAGCATTTT. It translates to CATSRDPTGEPQHF. This chain uses TRBV15 with TRBJ1-5; unclear D gene. Germline V lookup: CDR1 LNHNV, CDR2 YYDKDF (reference sequence). Trimming stripped 0 bases from V and 8 bases from J, with 11 bases between. The CDR3 length is 14 residues. Full variable domain (remainder filled in from reference TRBV15 and TRBJ1-5): DAMVIQNPRYQVTQFGKPVTLSCSQTLNHNVMYWYQQKSSQAPKLLFHYYDKDFNNEADTPDNFQSRRPNTSFCFLDIRSPGLGDTAMYLCATSRDPTGEPQHFGDGTRLSIL.

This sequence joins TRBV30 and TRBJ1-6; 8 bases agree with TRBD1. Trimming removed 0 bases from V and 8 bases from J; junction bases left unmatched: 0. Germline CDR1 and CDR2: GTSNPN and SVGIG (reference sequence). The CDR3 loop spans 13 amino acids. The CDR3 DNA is TGTGCCTGGAGTGTACAGGGGGATTCACCCCTCCACTTT. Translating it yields CAWSVQGDSPLHF.